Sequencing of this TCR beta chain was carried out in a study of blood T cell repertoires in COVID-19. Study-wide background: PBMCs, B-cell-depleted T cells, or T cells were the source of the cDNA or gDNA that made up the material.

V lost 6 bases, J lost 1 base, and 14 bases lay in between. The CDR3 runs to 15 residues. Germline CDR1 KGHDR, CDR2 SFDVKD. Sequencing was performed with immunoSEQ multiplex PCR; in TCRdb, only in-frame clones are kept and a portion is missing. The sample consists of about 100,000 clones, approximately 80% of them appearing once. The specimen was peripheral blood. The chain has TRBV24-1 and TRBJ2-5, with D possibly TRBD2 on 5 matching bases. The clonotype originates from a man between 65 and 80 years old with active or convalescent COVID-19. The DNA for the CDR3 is TGTGCCACCAGTCCTGGACTGTTTAGCCAAGAGACCCAGTACTTC. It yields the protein CATSPGLFSQETQYF.